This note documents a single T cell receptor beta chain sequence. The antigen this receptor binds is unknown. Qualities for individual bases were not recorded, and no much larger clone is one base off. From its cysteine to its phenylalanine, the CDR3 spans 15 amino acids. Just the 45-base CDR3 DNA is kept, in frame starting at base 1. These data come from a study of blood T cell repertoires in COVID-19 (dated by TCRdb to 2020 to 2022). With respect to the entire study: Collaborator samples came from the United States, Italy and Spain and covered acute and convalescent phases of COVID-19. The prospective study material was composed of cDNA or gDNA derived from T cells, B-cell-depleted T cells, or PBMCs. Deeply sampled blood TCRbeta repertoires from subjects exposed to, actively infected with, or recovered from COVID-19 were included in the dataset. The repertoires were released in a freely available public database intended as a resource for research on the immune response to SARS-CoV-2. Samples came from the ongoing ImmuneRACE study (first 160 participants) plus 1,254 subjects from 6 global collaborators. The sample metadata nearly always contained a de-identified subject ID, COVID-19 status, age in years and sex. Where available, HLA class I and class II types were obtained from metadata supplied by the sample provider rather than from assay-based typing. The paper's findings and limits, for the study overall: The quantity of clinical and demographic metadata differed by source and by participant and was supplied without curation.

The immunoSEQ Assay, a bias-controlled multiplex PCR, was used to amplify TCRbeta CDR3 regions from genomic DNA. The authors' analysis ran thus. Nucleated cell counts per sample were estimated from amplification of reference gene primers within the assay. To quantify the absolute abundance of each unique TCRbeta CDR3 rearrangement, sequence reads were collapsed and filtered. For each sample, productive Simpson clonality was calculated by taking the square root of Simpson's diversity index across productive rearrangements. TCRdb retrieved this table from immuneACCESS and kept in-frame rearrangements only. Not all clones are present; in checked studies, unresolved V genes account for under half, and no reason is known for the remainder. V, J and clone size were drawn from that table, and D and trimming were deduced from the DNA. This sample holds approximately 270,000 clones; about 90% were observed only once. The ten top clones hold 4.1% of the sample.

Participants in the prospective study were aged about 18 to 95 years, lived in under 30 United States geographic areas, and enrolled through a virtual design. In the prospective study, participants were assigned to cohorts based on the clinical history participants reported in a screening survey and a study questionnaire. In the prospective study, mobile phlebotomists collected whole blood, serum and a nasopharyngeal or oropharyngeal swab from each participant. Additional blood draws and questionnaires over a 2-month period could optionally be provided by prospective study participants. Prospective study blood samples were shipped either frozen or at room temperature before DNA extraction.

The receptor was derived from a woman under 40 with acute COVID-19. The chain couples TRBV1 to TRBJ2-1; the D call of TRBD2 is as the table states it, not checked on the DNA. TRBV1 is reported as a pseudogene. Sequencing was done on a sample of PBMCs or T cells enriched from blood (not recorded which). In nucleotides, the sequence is TGCACCAGCAGCCATCGGGAGGGCCCCTACAATGAGCAGTTCTTC. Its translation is CTSSHREGPYNEQFF.